Listed below are T cell receptor beta chains from one sample, sequenced in a study of blood T cell repertoires in COVID-19. This table comes from immunoSEQ multiplex PCR, and its TCRdb copy is limited to in-frame clones, with some not included. Of some 260,000 clones in the sample, about 90% are singletons; the top ten hold about a tenth. Sequenced sample: peripheral blood. These receptors were collected from a woman in her 70s with COVID-19, enrolled during active disease. Each CDR3 is given with its conserved first and last residue. Fields, in order: J gene, V gene, CDR3 protein.

TRBJ2-1 TRBV11-2 CASSFFIAGGEQFF
TRBJ2-7 TRBV5-6 CASSPRLAGAAAEQYF
TRBJ2-5 TRBV28 CASSLGGRGAQYF
TRBJ2-5 TRBV7-9 CASSFGTTGETQYF
TRBJ1-1 TRBV9 CASSSDTNTEAFF
TRBJ1-2 TRBV28 CASSSDSYGYTF
TRBJ1-1 TRBV2 CASSEPQQGGGTEAFF
TRBJ1-2 TRBV30 CAWRAGWRGGYGYTF
TRBJ1-3 TRBV7-8 CASSLGQRNTIYF
TRBJ2-5 TRBV3-1/TRBV3-2 CASNLGGGETQYF
TRBJ1-3 TRBV6-5 CASRRGSGNTIYF
TRBJ2-7 TRBV5-1 CASSLPQLTGSSYEQYF
TRBJ1-2 TRBV19 CASSKGGTNNYGYTF
TRBJ2-2 TRBV5-4 CASSFSGWGTGELFF
TRBJ2-6 TRBV5-1 CASRFLPGQSSGANVLTF
TRBJ1-5 TRBV19 CASNVQVSVNQPQHF
TRBJ1-2 TRBV10-3 CAIREGTGASNYGYTF
TRBJ2-1 TRBV3-1/TRBV3-2 CASSPATSYNEQFF